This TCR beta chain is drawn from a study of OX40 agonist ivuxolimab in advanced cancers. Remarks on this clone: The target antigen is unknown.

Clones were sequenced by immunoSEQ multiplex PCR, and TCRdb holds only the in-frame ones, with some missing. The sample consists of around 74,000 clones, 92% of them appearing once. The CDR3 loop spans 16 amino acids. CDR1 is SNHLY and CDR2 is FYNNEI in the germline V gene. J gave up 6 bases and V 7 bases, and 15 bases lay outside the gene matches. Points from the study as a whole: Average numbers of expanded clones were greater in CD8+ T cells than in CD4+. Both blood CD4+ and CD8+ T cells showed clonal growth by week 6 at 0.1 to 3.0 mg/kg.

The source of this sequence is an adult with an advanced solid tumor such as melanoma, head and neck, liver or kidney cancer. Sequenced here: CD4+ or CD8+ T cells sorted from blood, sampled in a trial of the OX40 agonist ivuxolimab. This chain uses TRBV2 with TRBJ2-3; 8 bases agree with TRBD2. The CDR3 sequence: CASTDRTGGAADTQYF. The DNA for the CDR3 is TGTGCCAGCACCGACCGGACGGGGGGGGCCGCTGATACGCAGTATTTT.